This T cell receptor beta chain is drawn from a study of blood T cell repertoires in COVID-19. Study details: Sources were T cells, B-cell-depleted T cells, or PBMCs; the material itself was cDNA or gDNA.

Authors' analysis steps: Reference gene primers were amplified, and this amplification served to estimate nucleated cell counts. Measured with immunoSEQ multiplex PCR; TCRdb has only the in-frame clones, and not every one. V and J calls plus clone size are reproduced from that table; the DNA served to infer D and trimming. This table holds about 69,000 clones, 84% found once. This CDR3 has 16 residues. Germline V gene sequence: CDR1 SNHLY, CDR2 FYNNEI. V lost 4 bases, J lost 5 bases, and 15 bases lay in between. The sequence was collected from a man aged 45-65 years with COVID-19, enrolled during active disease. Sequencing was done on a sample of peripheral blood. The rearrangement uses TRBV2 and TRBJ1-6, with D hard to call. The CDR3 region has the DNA TGTGCCAGCAGTGTACGAGGCGTAAACCATAATTCACCCCTCCACTTT. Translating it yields CASSVRGVNHNSPLHF.